This T cell receptor beta chain came from a study of PD-1 blockade in mismatch repair-deficient tumors. Germline CDR1 and CDR2: GTSNPN and SVGIG (reference sequence). The CDR3 is made up of 14 amino acids. With 3 bases removed from V and 8 bases from J, the gap between germline ends came to 16 bases. The method was immunoSEQ multiplex PCR; TCRdb's version includes in-frame clones alone and lacks a portion of them. The sample contains around 100,000 clones, 70% to 80% of which appear only once. The receptor was derived from an adult with mismatch repair-deficient cancer. This rearrangement joins TRBV30 to TRBJ1-4; unclear D gene. This specimen was peripheral blood, taken 60 weeks after starting pembrolizumab. The CDR3 reads CAWRSTLTDEKLFF. The CDR3 coding sequence is TGTGCCTGGAGATCAACGCTTACGGACGAAAAACTGTTTTTT.